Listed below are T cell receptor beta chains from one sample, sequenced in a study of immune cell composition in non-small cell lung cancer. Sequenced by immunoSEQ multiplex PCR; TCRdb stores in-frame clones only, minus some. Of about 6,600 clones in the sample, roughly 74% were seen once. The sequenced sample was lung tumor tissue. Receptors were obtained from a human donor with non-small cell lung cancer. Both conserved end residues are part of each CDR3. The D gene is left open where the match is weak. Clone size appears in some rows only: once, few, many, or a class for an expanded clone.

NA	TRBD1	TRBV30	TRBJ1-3	CACGTGGFGNTIYF	TGTGCCTGCGGGACAGGGGGCTTCGGAAACACCATATATTTT
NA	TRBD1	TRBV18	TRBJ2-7	CASSPPAGGTGDRTYEQYF	TGTGCCAGCTCACCACCTGCCGGGGGGACAGGGGACAGGACCTACGAGCAGTACTTC
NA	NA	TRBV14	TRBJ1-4	CASSQTGFKLFF	TGTGCCAGCAGCCAAACCGGGTTTAAACTGTTTTTT
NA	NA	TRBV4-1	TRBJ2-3	CASSQHDGRQAARTDTQYF	TGCGCCAGCAGCCAACACGATGGTAGGCAAGCGGCGCGCACAGATACGCAGTATTTT
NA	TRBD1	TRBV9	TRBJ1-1	CASSRGRDTEAFF	TGTGCCAGCAGCAGGGGGCGGGACACTGAAGCTTTCTTT
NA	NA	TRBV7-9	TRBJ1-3	CASSGPTTGKLTIYF	TGTGCCAGCAGCGGGCCTACTACAGGGAAATTAACCATATATTTT
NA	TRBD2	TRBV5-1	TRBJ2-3	CASSRTTSGTDTQYF	TGCGCCAGCAGCCGGACAACTAGCGGCACAGATACGCAGTATTTT
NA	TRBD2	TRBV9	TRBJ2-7	CASSRLAGSVSEQYF	TGTGCCAGCAGCCGGCTAGCGGGGTCCGTAAGCGAGCAGTACTTC
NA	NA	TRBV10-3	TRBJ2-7	CAISGPALHEQYF	TGTGCCATCAGTGGCCCAGCGCTCCACGAGCAGTACTTC
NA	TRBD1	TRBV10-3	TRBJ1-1	CAIKGTGTTEAFF	TGTGCCATCAAGGGGACAGGGACGACTGAAGCTTTCTTT
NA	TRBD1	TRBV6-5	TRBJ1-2	CASYGRDRTYGYTF	TGTGCCAGCTACGGACGGGACAGAACCTATGGCTACACCTTC
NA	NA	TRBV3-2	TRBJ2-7	CAISYEQYF	TGTGCTATTTCCTACGAGCAGTACTTC
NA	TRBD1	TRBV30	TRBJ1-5	CAWSEGTARNQPQHF	TGTGCCTGGAGTGAAGGGACAGCAAGGAATCAGCCCCAGCATTTT
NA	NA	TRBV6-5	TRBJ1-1	CASSYSWDTNTEAFF	TGTGCCAGCAGTTACTCTTGGGACACGAACACTGAAGCTTTCTTT
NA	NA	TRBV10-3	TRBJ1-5	CAISESPGDQPQHF	TGTGCCATCAGTGAGTCTCCCGGAGATCAGCCCCAGCATTTT
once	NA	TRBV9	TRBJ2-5	CASSVRGTYQETQYF	TGTGCCAGCAGCGTTCGAGGGACTTACCAAGAGACCCAGTACTTC
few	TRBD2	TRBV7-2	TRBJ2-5	CASSLRRGGLEETQYF	TGTGCCAGCAGCTTGCGGCGGGGGGGCTTGGAAGAGACCCAGTACTTC
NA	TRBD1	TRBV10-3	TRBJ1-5	CAISEPGGAGGNQPQHF	TGTGCCATCAGTGAGCCAGGGGGCGCCGGTGGCAATCAGCCCCAGCATTTT
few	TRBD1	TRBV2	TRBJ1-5	CASNGQGVRQPQHF	TGTGCCAGCAATGGACAGGGGGTTCGGCAGCCCCAGCATTTT
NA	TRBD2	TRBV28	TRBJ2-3	CASSLLAGRTDTQYF	TGTGCCAGCAGTTTATTAGCGGGACGCACAGATACGCAGTATTTT
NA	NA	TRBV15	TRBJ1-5	CATSRDGGFGQPQHF	TGTGCCACCAGCAGGGATGGGGGGTTCGGTCAGCCCCAGCATTTT
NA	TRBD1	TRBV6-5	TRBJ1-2	CASSLTGTGWYTF	TGTGCCAGCAGCCTAACCGGGACAGGGTGGTACACCTTC
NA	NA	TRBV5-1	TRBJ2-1	CASSTQGGVDEQFF	TGCGCCAGCTCTACCCAGGGTGGCGTTGATGAGCAGTTCTTC
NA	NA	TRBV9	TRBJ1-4	CASSPRRDHPGATNEKLFF	TGTGCCAGCAGCCCTAGGAGAGACCATCCCGGGGCAACTAATGAAAAACTGTTTTTT
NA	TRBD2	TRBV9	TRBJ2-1	CASSVGGGGVHNEQFF	TGTGCCAGCAGCGTAGGGGGCGGGGGGGTTCACAATGAGCAGTTCTTC
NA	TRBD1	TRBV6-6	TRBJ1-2	CASSPRGVFYGYTF	TGTGCCAGCAGTCCCAGGGGGGTTTTCTATGGCTACACCTTC
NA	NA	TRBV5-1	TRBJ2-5	CASSLLRSGQETQYF	TGCGCCAGCAGCTTACTTAGGAGTGGGCAAGAGACCCAGTACTTC
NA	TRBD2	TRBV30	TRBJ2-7	CAWKGGSSGIYEQYF	TGTGCCTGGAAGGGCGGTTCTAGCGGGATTTACGAGCAGTACTTC
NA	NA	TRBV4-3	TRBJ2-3	CASSQDHGGAGTDTQYF	TGCGCCAGCAGCCAAGATCACGGCGGGGCGGGCACAGATACGCAGTATTTT
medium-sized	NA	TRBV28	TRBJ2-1	CASSLPLGGGNEQFF	TGTGCCAGCAGTTTACCCCTCGGGGGTGGGAATGAGCAGTTCTTC
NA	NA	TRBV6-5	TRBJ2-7	CASSLLGSYEQYF	TGTGCCAGCAGCCTACTAGGTTCCTACGAGCAGTACTTC
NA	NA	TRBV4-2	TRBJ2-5	CASSQFATQETQYF	TGTGCCAGCAGCCAATTCGCAACTCAAGAGACCCAGTACTTC
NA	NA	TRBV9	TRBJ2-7	CASSVGASSYEQYF	TGTGCCAGCAGCGTAGGGGCCTCCTCCTACGAGCAGTACTTC
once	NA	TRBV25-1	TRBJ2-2	CASSVTGFTGELFF	TGTGCCAGCAGTGTCACAGGGTTCACCGGGGAGCTGTTTTTT
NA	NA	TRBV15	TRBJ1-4	CATSRAGRGGSNEKLFF	TGTGCCACCAGCAGAGCGGGGAGGGGGGGCTCGAATGAAAAACTGTTTTTT
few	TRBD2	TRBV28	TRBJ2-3	CASSARLAERTDTQYF	TGTGCCAGCAGTGCCCGGCTAGCGGAGCGGACAGATACGCAGTATTTT
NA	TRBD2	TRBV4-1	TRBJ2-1	CASSQQPGLAGGRVGNEQFF	TGCGCCAGCAGCCAACAACCGGGACTAGCGGGAGGAAGGGTAGGGAATGAGCAGTTCTTC
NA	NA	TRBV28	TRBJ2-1	CASSLSGANEQFF	TGTGCCAGCAGTTTGTCGGGAGCCAATGAGCAGTTCTTC
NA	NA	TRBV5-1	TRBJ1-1	CASSLVGGNTEAFF	TGCGCCAGCAGCTTGGTAGGGGGGAACACTGAAGCTTTCTTT
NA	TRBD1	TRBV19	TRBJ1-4	CASSMGQHEKLFF	TGTGCCAGTAGTATGGGACAGCATGAAAAACTGTTTTTT
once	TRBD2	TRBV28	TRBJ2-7	CASSSSGRALDEQYF	TGTGCCAGCAGTTCTAGCGGGAGGGCCTTAGACGAGCAGTACTTC
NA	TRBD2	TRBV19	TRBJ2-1	CASSAQGLRLAGVYNEQFF	TGTGCCAGTAGCGCACAGGGGCTGCGCTTAGCGGGAGTATACAATGAGCAGTTCTTC
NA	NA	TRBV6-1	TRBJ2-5	CASSEPGRETQYF	TGTGCCAGCAGTGAACCAGGGCGAGAGACCCAGTACTTC
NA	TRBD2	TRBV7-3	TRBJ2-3	CASSLGGGEFGTDTQYF	TGTGCCAGCAGCTTGGGCGGGGGGGAGTTCGGCACAGATACGCAGTATTTT
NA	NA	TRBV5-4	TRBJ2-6	CASSGRKLGSGANVLTF	TGTGCCAGCAGCGGCAGGAAACTAGGCTCTGGGGCCAACGTCCTGACTTTC
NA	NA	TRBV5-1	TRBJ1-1	CASSLVGGLNTEAFF	TGCGCCAGCAGCTTGGTTGGGGGCCTGAACACTGAAGCTTTCTTT
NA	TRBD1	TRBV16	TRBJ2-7	CASSRDRAVEQYF	TGTGCCAGCAGCCGGGACAGGGCTGTCGAGCAGTACTTC
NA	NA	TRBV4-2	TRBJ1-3	CASRDTGSGNTIYF	TGTGCCAGCAGGGACACAGGGTCTGGAAACACCATATATTTT
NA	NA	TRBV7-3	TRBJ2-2	CASSLGGGSRELFF	TGTGCCAGCAGCTTAGGTGGGGGGTCCCGGGAGCTGTTTTTT
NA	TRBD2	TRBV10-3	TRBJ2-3	CAISGFSGGATDTQYF	TGTGCCATCAGTGGGTTTAGCGGGGGGGCCACAGATACGCAGTATTTT
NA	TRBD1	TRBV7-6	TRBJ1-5	CASSRFPGQGGSNQPQHF	TGTGCCAGCAGCCGCTTCCCGGGACAGGGCGGTAGCAATCAGCCCCAGCATTTT
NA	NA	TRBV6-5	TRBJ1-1	CASSLGGWTEAFF	TGTGCCAGCAGCCTCGGAGGATGGACTGAAGCTTTCTTT
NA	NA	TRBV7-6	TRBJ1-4	CASSILRPEENEKLFF	TGTGCCAGCAGCATTCTTCGGCCAGAGGAGAATGAAAAACTGTTTTTT
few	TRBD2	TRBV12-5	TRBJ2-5	CASGSAAGGAETQYF	TGTGCTAGTGGCTCGGCCGCCGGGGGGGCAGAGACCCAGTACTTC
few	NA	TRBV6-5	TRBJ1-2	CASSYARDIYGYTF	TGTGCCAGCAGTTACGCGAGGGACATCTATGGCTACACCTTC
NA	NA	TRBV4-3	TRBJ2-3	CASSSGLGGTDTQYF	TGCGCCAGCAGCTCCGGACTTGGGGGCACAGATACGCAGTATTTT
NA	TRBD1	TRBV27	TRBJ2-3	CASKGGQGYTDTQYF	TGTGCCAGCAAAGGGGGACAGGGTTATACAGATACGCAGTATTTT
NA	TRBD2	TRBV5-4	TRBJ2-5	CASSLGGTSGGETQYF	TGTGCCAGCAGCTTGGGGGGGACTAGCGGGGGCGAGACCCAGTACTTC
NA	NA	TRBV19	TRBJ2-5	CASSIPIGGLETQYF	TGTGCCAGTAGTATACCGATTGGGGGGTTAGAGACCCAGTACTTC
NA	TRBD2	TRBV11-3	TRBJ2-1	CASSLELAGGDNEQFF	TGTGCCAGCAGCTTAGAATTAGCGGGGGGGGACAATGAGCAGTTCTTC